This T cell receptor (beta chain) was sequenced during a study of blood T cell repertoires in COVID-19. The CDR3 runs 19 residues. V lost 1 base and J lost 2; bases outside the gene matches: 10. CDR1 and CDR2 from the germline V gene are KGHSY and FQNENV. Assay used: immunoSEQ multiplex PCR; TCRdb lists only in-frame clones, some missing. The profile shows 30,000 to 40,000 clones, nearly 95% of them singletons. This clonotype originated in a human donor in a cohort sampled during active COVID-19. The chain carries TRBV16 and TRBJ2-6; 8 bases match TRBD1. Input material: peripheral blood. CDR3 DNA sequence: TGTGCCAGCAGCCAATTAAACAGGGGGAAGAGTACTGGGGCCAACGTCCTGACTTTC. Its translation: CASSQLNRGKSTGANVLTF. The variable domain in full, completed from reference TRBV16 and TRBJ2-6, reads GEEVAQTPKHLVRGEGQKAKLYCAPIKGHSYVFWYQQVLKNEFKFLISFQNENVFDETGMPKERFSAKCLPNSPCSLEIQATKLEDSAVYFCASSQLNRGKSTGANVLTFGAGSRLTVL.